Described below is a single T cell receptor beta chain sequence and its context. This clone was detected a few times. Its antigen has not been determined. Mouse gene names and germline sequences are used here. Read coverage stops 4 residues before the CDR3 terminus; the germline J gene supplies the remainder. This sample is drawn from a study of CD8+ T cells in alopecia areata (dated by TCRdb to the late 2010s). Regarding the complete study: Female C3H/HeJ recipients, about 7-10 weeks old, were grafted with skin from C3H/HeJ donors with spontaneous alopecia (about 6-12 months old). immunoSEQ multiplex PCR using 35 Vbeta forward primers and 13 Jbeta reverse primers was used to amplify TCRbeta CDR3 regions. Scalp clonality was compared among normal scalp (n=4), patchy alopecia areata scalp (n=8), and alopecia totalis/universalis scalp (n=8). RNA was extracted with the PAXgene miRNA kit for fixed scalp, the miRNeasy kit for PBMCs, and the RNeasy kit for mouse skin. The study used high-throughput TCRbeta sequencing to examine T cell clonal expansion in alopecia areata, in both the C3H/HeJ mouse model and human patients. Human TCRbeta sequencing covered scalp tissue and sorted CD4+ and CD8+ peripheral blood T cells from patchy and totalis/universalis alopecia areata patients and healthy controls. Findings and caveats that apply to the study as a whole: TCR sequences shared between patients were less clear than in mice, possibly partly because of HLA diversity in the patient population. Resident alphabeta T cells in normal human skin are also sequenced, complicating scalp TCR repertoire analysis, unlike mouse skin dominated by gammadelta T cells. Higher clonality and more expanded CD8+ clones were observed in lesional scalp than in normal scalp, particularly in alopecia totalis/universalis, a finding suggestive of antigenic drive.

Cells from mouse cutaneous lymph nodes were pooled, stained for CD4, CD8alpha, NKG2D, NKG2ACE and other markers, and then sorted on a BD Influx. The library was obtained by the immunoSEQ multiplex PCR assay. To provide template for TCR sequencing, every sample had RNA extracted and reverse transcribed into cDNA. SuperScript III was used for first-strand cDNA synthesis, primed with a 2:1 mix of oligo-dT and random hexamers. A synthetic immune receptor repertoire was used to assess amplification bias, and residual bias was removed computationally. Libraries were sequenced on Illumina HiSeq with 60 bp reads covering the CDR3, read from J toward V. The paper's processing steps were these. After raw reads were preprocessed to remove errors, the CDR3 was defined following IMGT conventions as running from the conserved cysteine to phenylalanine. Clonality was computed by normalizing Shannon entropy by log2 of the number of productive unique TCRs and subtracting the result from 1. Whether each scalp clone was CD4 or CD8 was inferred by checking scalp TCRbeta sequences against the CD4 and CD8 repertoires from sorted blood. TCRdb obtained this table from immuneACCESS and retained in-frame rearrangements with V and J assigned. These tables miss some clones; where compared with another copy, unresolved V genes account for less than half of the shortfall, and the remainder is unexplained. That table gives V, J and clone size, and the DNA gave D and trimming. The table shows over 250,000 clones here, with no singletons. The top ten clones comprise more than 1% of the sample.

The CDR3 runs 15 residues from the cysteine to the phenylalanine. Shown are 33 bases from within the CDR3, in frame from base 1. CDR1 SNHLY and CDR2 FYNGKV were looked up in the germline V gene (reference sequence). Between the V and J ends, shortened by 1 base and 0 bases respectively, the junction contains 10 bases. The sequence links TRBV3 to TRBJ2-7; TRBD2 is a weak D gene call, 6 bases matching. This clonotype was sampled from a C3H/HeJ mouse with alopecia areata. Mice of this line possess the MHC haplotype H2-k. The specimen sequenced was CD4+ T cells sorted from a lymph node. The sequenced CDR3 bases are TGTGCCAGCAGCTTAGATCTGGGGAACTCCTAT. The translation is CASSLDLGNSY. The complete CDR3 protein is CASSLDLGNSYEQYF.